The 14 T cell receptor beta chains in this list originate from one sample, sequenced in a study of glioma-infiltrating T cells after dendritic cell vaccination. The time point denotes: after dendritic cell vaccination, including at tumor progression/relapse. The table came from immunoSEQ multiplex PCR; TCRdb's copy has only in-frame clones and leaves some out. The sample contains tens of thousands of clones, about 79% of which appear only once. The input for sequencing was blood, taken after dendritic cell vaccination. The origin of the receptors is a human donor with glioblastoma.

This chain connects TRBV7-6 to TRBJ2-5; a possible D gene is TRBD2 (6 bases). This CDR3 contains 16 residues. Trimming removed 5 bases at V and 5 bases at J, with 21 bases between. Germline CDR1 reads SGHVS; CDR2 reads FNYEAQ. CDR3 nucleotide sequence: TGTGCCAGCAGCAAAACCGTTGGGGGGAGAGGGGAGACCCAGTACTTC. Its translation: CASSKTVGGRGETQYF.

The V and J genes are TRBV30 and TRBJ1-6, with D tentatively TRBD1 (5 bases). Germline V gene lookup returns CDR1 GTSNPN and CDR2 SVGIG (reference sequence). The CDR3 is 13 amino acids. With 5 bases removed from V and 6 bases from J, the gap between germline ends came to 11 bases. The CDR3 sequence is CAWGGRSNSPLHF. The CDR3 DNA follows: TGTGCCTGGGGGGGGAGGTCTAATTCACCCCTCCACTTT.

This sequence joins TRBV5-1 and TRBJ1-5; 11 nucleotides align to TRBD1. V lost 7 bases, J lost 6 bases, and 3 bases stayed unmatched. Germline CDR1 and CDR2: SGHRS and YFSETQ. The CDR3 length is 13 residues. CDR3 sequence reads: CASPGTGGQPQHF. In DNA, the CDR3 is TGCGCCAGCCCCGGGACAGGGGGTCAGCCCCAGCATTTT.

This clone was seen a few times. Other DNA sequences in this sample translate to the same CDR3. This sequence joins TRBV4-3 and TRBJ1-1; D unclear. CDR3 length: 13 amino acids. Germline V gene sequence: CDR1 LGHNA, CDR2 YSLEER. V dropped 2 bases and J dropped 3 bases, with 7 bases sitting between them. CDR3: CASSQSGDTEAFF. The CDR3 DNA reads as TGCGCCAGCAGCCAAAGCGGTGACACTGAAGCTTTCTTT.

V and J are TRBV27 and TRBJ2-5, with TRBD2 matching over 7 bases. This CDR3 is 14 amino acids long. V lost 4 bases and J lost 5; bases outside the gene matches: 7. Germline CDR1 and CDR2: MNHEY and SMNVEV (reference sequence). The CDR3 spells CASSSTGGWETQYF. CDR3 DNA: TGTGCCAGCAGTTCTACGGGGGGTTGGGAGACCCAGTACTTC.

In this sample, this clone turned up once. This chain connects TRBV6-6 to TRBJ1-1, with D tentatively TRBD1 (5 bases). The CDR3 has 14 residues. The germline V and J ends were trimmed by 5 bases and 0 bases, with 10 bases remaining between them. CDR1 is MNHNY, CDR2 SVGAGI, per germline (reference sequence). CDR3 residues: CASSERQMNTEAFF. The CDR3 coding sequence is TGTGCCAGCAGTGAGAGACAGATGAACACTGAAGCTTTCTTT.

Comment on this clone: At one of its ends the junction is not consistent with the germline gene, which may arise from a read error. The chain links TRBV4-3 to TRBJ2-5; 14 bases fit TRBD2. Germline CDR1 and CDR2: LGHNA and YSLEER. The CDR3 runs to 16 residues. The CDR3 nucleotides read TGCGCCGGCAGCCAAGGGACTAGCGGGGGCCAAGAGACCCAGTACTTC. It translates to CAGSQGTSGGQETQYF.

This chain links TRBV9 with TRBJ1-2; D may be TRBD1 (6 bases). This CDR3 contains 13 residues. V was trimmed by 4 bases and J by 6 bases, leaving 13 bases between them. CDR1 SGDLS and CDR2 YYNGEE come from the germline V gene. This CDR3 is CASSPRTAHGYTF. Written as DNA, the CDR3 is TGTGCCAGCAGCCCCCGGACAGCCCATGGCTACACCTTC. The full variable domain, with the rest looked up from reference TRBV9 and TRBJ1-2, is DSGVTQTPKHLITATGQRVTLRCSPRSGDLSVYWYQQSLDQGLQFLIQYYNGEERAKGNILERFSAQQFPDLHSELNLSSLELGDSALYFCASSPRTAHGYTFGSGTRLTVV.

The chain recombines TRBV7-9 with TRBJ2-2; 7 bases are a match to TRBD2. V gave up 5 bases and J gave up 3 bases; unmatched junction bases: 9. The CDR3 is made up of 16 amino acids. Germline CDR1 reads SEHNR; CDR2 reads FQNEAQ (reference sequence). In DNA, the CDR3 is TGTGCCAGCAGCCGACACCGACTAGCTGACACCGGGGAGCTGTTTTTT. This translates into CASSRHRLADTGELFF.

The rearrangement joins TRBV7-9 to TRBJ1-1; 10 nucleotides match TRBD1. The CDR3 runs 18 residues. Germline values: CDR1 SEHNR, CDR2 FQNEAQ (reference sequence). After removal of 3 bases from V and 0 bases from J, the junction contained 10 bases not matched to a gene. CDR3 sequence (DNA): TGTGCCAGCAGCTTCCCGACAGGGGGCACTTACATGAACACTGAAGCTTTCTTT. This gives the protein CASSFPTGGTYMNTEAFF.

As for this clone: A junction boundary mismatches the germline segment, possibly from a read error. The chain carries TRBV7-7 and TRBJ2-5; D remains ambiguous. Germline V lookup: CDR1 SSHAT, CDR2 FNYEAQ (reference sequence). The length of the CDR3 is 11 residues. CDR3 in amino acids: CASSPGETQYF. The DNA of the CDR3 is TGTGCTAGCAGCCCGGGAGAGACCCAGTACTTC.

CDR3 nucleotide sequence: TGCGCCAGCAGCCAAGGGGCAGGGGGTGAAGCTTTCTTT. This sequence encodes CASSQGAGGEAFF. The chain joins TRBV4-3 to TRBJ1-1; TRBD1 agrees at 7 bases. Germline loops: CDR1 LGHNA, CDR2 YSLEER. The CDR3 has 13 residues. V trimming: 1 base; J trimming: 7 bases; junction bases outside the gene matches: 3.

This rearrangement joins TRBV5-1 to TRBJ2-1; 11 nucleotides align to TRBD2. V dropped 1 base and J dropped 2; count of bases not matched to a gene: 5. The length of the CDR3 is 17 residues. The germline V gene encodes CDR1 SGHRS and CDR2 YFSETQ. The CDR3 nucleotides are TGCGCCAGCAGCTTGATCGGACTAGCGGGTACCTACAATGAGCAGTTCTTC. Its translation: CASSLIGLAGTYNEQFF.

About this clone itself: Additional DNA sequences in this sample encode the identical CDR3. The chain employs TRBV27 and TRBJ1-1; D gene ambiguous. The CDR3 has 13 amino acids. V was pared by 2 bases and J by 1 base, with 5 bases between. CDR1 and CDR2 (germline): MNHEY, SMNVEV (reference sequence). The CDR3 DNA is TGTGCCAGCAGTTTAGGGCAGAACACTGAAGCTTTCTTT. It is translated as CASSLGQNTEAFF.